The clone carrying this T cell receptor (beta chain) occurred many times. CDR1 is SGHNT, CDR2 YYREEE, per germline (reference sequence). The CDR3 consists of 12 residues. The germline V and J ends were trimmed by 2 bases and 0 bases, with 2 bases remaining between them. This entry comes from a study of blood T cell repertoires in COVID-19. Study summary: Researchers got acute and convalescent COVID-19 samples from the United States, Italy and Spain. The analysed material was cDNA or gDNA that came from T cells, B-cell-depleted T cells, or PBMCs.

Original methodology: Amplification of reference gene primers provided the estimated nucleated cell counts. Produced via immunoSEQ multiplex PCR; TCRdb's table is partial and in-frame only. From that table come the V and J calls and clone size; the DNA was used to work out D and trimming. The data contain some 130,000 clones, roughly 72% of them singletons. The sequenced sample consisted of peripheral blood. The clonotype comes from a human donor in a cohort sampled during active COVID-19. V gene TRBV5-4 combines with J gene TRBJ1-1, with D unclear. This CDR3 reads CASSFVNTEAFF. CDR3 in DNA: TGTGCCAGCAGCTTCGTGAACACTGAAGCTTTCTTT.